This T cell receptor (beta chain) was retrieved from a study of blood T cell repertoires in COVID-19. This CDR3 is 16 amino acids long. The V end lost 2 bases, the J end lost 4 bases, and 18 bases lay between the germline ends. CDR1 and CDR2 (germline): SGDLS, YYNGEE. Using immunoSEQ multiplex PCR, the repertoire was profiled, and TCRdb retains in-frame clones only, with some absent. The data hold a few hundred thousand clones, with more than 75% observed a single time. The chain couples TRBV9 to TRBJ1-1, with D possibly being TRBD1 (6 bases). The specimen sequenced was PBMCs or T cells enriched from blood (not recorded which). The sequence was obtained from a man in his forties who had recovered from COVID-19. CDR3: CASSVYQGRGSTEAFF. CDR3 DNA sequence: TGTGCCAGCAGCGTCTACCAGGGGCGAGGCAGCACTGAAGCTTTCTTT. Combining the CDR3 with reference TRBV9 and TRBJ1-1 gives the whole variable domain DSGVTQTPKHLITATGQRVTLRCSPRSGDLSVYWYQQSLDQGLQFLIQYYNGEERAKGNILERFSAQQFPDLHSELNLSSLELGDSALYFCASSVYQGRGSTEAFFGQGTRLTVV.